The entry below describes one TCR beta chain. This sample was included in a study of blood T cell repertoires in COVID-19. Produced via immunoSEQ multiplex PCR; TCRdb's table is partial and in-frame only. The sample records a few hundred thousand clones, about nine tenths being singletons. V was shortened by 2 bases and J by 1 base, with 15 bases between the two germline ends. CDR1 KGHSH and CDR2 LQKENI come from the germline V gene. This CDR3 has 16 residues. Assignments of participants to cohorts depended upon their own reported clinical history. Each recovered donor of Cohort 3 presented with two negative PCRs, clearance, or symptom resolution.

The receptor was isolated from a woman aged 55-70 years who had recovered from COVID-19. Sample: PBMCs or T cells enriched from blood (not recorded which). V gene TRBV18 combines with J gene TRBJ2-7, with D maybe TRBD2 (5 bases). The CDR3 protein is CASSPSSSGISYEQYF. In DNA, the CDR3 is TGTGCCAGCTCACCATCTTCCAGCGGAATTTCCTACGAGCAGTACTTC.